This is a list of T cell receptor beta chains from one sample in a study of blood T cell repertoires in COVID-19. Data came from immunoSEQ multiplex PCR; TCRdb stores just in-frame clones and leaves some out. Among more than 150,000 clones, around 82% were seen once, and the ten largest hold 13% to 15%. The sequencing input was peripheral blood. The receptors were sampled from a man aged 18-30 years with active or convalescent COVID-19. The conserved cysteine and the conserved F or W are not part of the CDR3 here.

CDR3 length: 11; V gene: TRBV5-5; J gene: TRBJ1-1; CDR3 protein: ASSLRLHTEAF
CDR3 length: 12; V gene: TRBV7-9; J gene: TRBJ2-1; CDR3 protein: ASSLERAFSEQF
CDR3 length: 13; V gene: TRBV7-8; J gene: TRBJ2-2; CDR3 protein: ASRPERVQAGELF
CDR3 length: 11; V gene: TRBV12-3/TRBV12-4; J gene: TRBJ2-1; CDR3 protein: ASSDRDYNEQF
CDR3 length: 12; V gene: TRBV11-3; J gene: TRBJ2-3; CDR3 protein: ASSLGAGTDTQY
CDR3 length: 14; V gene: TRBV18; J gene: TRBJ2-3; CDR3 protein: ASSPLLEGVADTQY
CDR3 length: 13; V gene: TRBV4-1; J gene: TRBJ2-5; CDR3 protein: ASSQDTGTSMSQY
CDR3 length: 14; V gene: TRBV6-1; J gene: TRBJ2-1; CDR3 protein: ASSEPLGQGIYEQF
CDR3 length: 11; V gene: TRBV28; J gene: TRBJ2-4; CDR3 protein: ASRGTAKNIQY
CDR3 length: 12; V gene: TRBV29-1; J gene: TRBJ1-1; CDR3 protein: SVENRQGTTEAF
CDR3 length: 19; V gene: TRBV21-1; J gene: TRBJ1-2; CDR3 protein: ASSDHHNAIRRTGYNYGYT
CDR3 length: 10; V gene: TRBV7-9; J gene: TRBJ2-7; CDR3 protein: ASSQRQYEQY
CDR3 length: 11; V gene: TRBV7-9; J gene: TRBJ1-6; CDR3 protein: ASTSRVDSPLH
CDR3 length: 13; V gene: TRBV7-2; J gene: TRBJ1-5; CDR3 protein: ASSYVIGGQQPQH
CDR3 length: 14; V gene: TRBV21-1; J gene: TRBJ2-1; CDR3 protein: ASRTLAGEREGEQF
CDR3 length: 14; V gene: TRBV7-2; J gene: TRBJ1-3; CDR3 protein: ASSLATGLSGNTIY
CDR3 length: 13; V gene: TRBV6-1; J gene: TRBJ1-5; CDR3 protein: ASSEAGQLYQPQH
CDR3 length: 12; V gene: TRBV7-2; J gene: TRBJ2-1; CDR3 protein: ASSFTLAGSEQF
CDR3 length: 14; V gene: TRBV7-2; J gene: TRBJ2-7; CDR3 protein: ASSNLKGNGPYEQY
CDR3 length: 12; V gene: TRBV28; J gene: TRBJ2-7; CDR3 protein: ASHHRGSSYEQY
CDR3 length: 11; V gene: TRBV12-3/TRBV12-4; J gene: TRBJ1-1; CDR3 protein: ASSTDGNAEAF
CDR3 length: 11; V gene: TRBV7-3; J gene: TRBJ2-1; CDR3 protein: ASSLRQGTKRF
CDR3 length: 13; V gene: TRBV3-1/TRBV3-2; J gene: TRBJ1-1; CDR3 protein: ASSQRQGTNTEAF
CDR3 length: 12; V gene: TRBV5-6; J gene: TRBJ2-7; CDR3 protein: ASSSIDRTGEQY
CDR3 length: 9; V gene: TRBV30; J gene: TRBJ2-7; CDR3 protein: AWGTGFEQY
CDR3 length: 11; V gene: TRBV2; J gene: TRBJ1-4; CDR3 protein: ASSPEGPDQLF
CDR3 length: 12; V gene: TRBV30; J gene: TRBJ1-4; CDR3 protein: ACIPGTGIEKLF
CDR3 length: 12; V gene: TRBV29-1; J gene: TRBJ1-3; CDR3 protein: SVETGGPRNTIY
CDR3 length: 12; V gene: TRBV6-5; J gene: TRBJ1-6; CDR3 protein: ASSYTRRDSPLH
CDR3 length: 12; V gene: TRBV5-6; J gene: TRBJ1-1; CDR3 protein: ASKAQVRVAEAF
CDR3 length: 10; V gene: TRBV3-1/TRBV3-2; J gene: TRBJ2-5; CDR3 protein: ASCGGQETQY
CDR3 length: 13; V gene: TRBV6-5; J gene: TRBJ2-7; CDR3 protein: ASSVTSGGGYEQY
CDR3 length: 15; V gene: TRBV4-2; J gene: TRBJ2-3; CDR3 protein: ASSQGTREGSTDTQY
CDR3 length: 10; V gene: TRBV11-2; J gene: TRBJ2-7; CDR3 protein: ASSVLPYEQY
CDR3 length: 12; V gene: TRBV19; J gene: TRBJ1-2; CDR3 protein: ASTHRVENYGYT
CDR3 length: 14; V gene: TRBV28; J gene: TRBJ1-6; CDR3 protein: ASSLLRTGANSPLH
CDR3 length: 15; V gene: TRBV27; J gene: TRBJ1-6; CDR3 protein: ASSGPSLWGQVSPLH
CDR3 length: 11; V gene: TRBV27; J gene: TRBJ2-7; CDR3 protein: ASSLGLTYEQY
CDR3 length: 13; V gene: TRBV11-2; J gene: TRBJ2-7; CDR3 protein: ASSLVAGVLNEQY
CDR3 length: 12; V gene: TRBV2; J gene: TRBJ1-1; CDR3 protein: ASGRRGGNTEAF
CDR3 length: 14; V gene: TRBV6-6; J gene: TRBJ2-1; CDR3 protein: ASSPTRDRGSGEQF
CDR3 length: 11; V gene: TRBV29-1; J gene: TRBJ1-1; CDR3 protein: SVETGGGTEAF
CDR3 length: 12; V gene: TRBV9; J gene: TRBJ2-1; CDR3 protein: ASMSGEARGEQF
CDR3 length: 13; V gene: TRBV3-1/TRBV3-2; J gene: TRBJ2-5; CDR3 protein: ASSHNPGGDETQY
CDR3 length: 14; V gene: TRBV10-2; J gene: TRBJ2-1; CDR3 protein: ASSSRSGGSYNEQF
CDR3 length: 13; V gene: TRBV4-1; J gene: TRBJ1-5; CDR3 protein: ASSQGQGANQPQH
CDR3 length: 12; V gene: TRBV2; J gene: TRBJ1-2; CDR3 protein: ASGDRGRGYGYT
CDR3 length: 13; V gene: TRBV19; J gene: TRBJ2-3; CDR3 protein: ASSLQGKGSDTQY
CDR3 length: 13; V gene: TRBV4-1; J gene: TRBJ2-1; CDR3 protein: ASSQSPGLIDEQF
CDR3 length: 14; V gene: TRBV7-2; J gene: TRBJ1-2; CDR3 protein: ASSSGGDSSNYGYT
CDR3 length: 12; V gene: TRBV2; J gene: TRBJ2-5; CDR3 protein: ASRATGAGETQY
CDR3 length: 12; V gene: TRBV5-1; J gene: TRBJ2-5; CDR3 protein: ASSTGQFQETQY
CDR3 length: 12; V gene: TRBV6-6; J gene: TRBJ1-5; CDR3 protein: ASKGQGRAQPQH
CDR3 length: 11; V gene: TRBV7-9; J gene: TRBJ1-1; CDR3 protein: ASRRQGNTEAF
CDR3 length: 14; V gene: TRBV5-4; J gene: TRBJ1-6; CDR3 protein: ASSLRSPAANSPLH
CDR3 length: 12; V gene: TRBV11-2; J gene: TRBJ2-1; CDR3 protein: ASSLAPGWNEQF
CDR3 length: 14; V gene: TRBV6-5; J gene: TRBJ1-1; CDR3 protein: ASSYGRGVKGTEAF
CDR3 length: 11; V gene: TRBV6-5; J gene: TRBJ1-1; CDR3 protein: ASSLEGNTEAF
CDR3 length: 14; V gene: TRBV10-1; J gene: TRBJ1-1; CDR3 protein: ASSRSGTGGMAEAF
CDR3 length: 12; V gene: TRBV2; J gene: TRBJ2-2; CDR3 protein: ASSGLVRGGELF